Only a few counts were recorded for the clone carrying this T cell receptor beta chain. Trimming removed 6 bases from V and 11 bases from J; junction bases left unmatched: 6. Germline CDR1 and CDR2: SEHNR and FQNEAQ (reference sequence). This CDR3 has 14 residues. The PCR ran on 60 Vbeta and 13 Jbeta primers. Data came from immunoSEQ multiplex PCR; TCRdb stores just in-frame clones and leaves some out. The sample consists of about 94,000 clones, about 80% of them appearing once. These data belong to a study of cytomegalovirus exposure and HLA in healthy donors. The sequence was collected from a human donor in good health. Material for sequencing was PBMCs. V gene TRBV7-9 combines with J gene TRBJ2-5; 16 bases align to TRBD2. The CDR3 region has the DNA TGTGCCAGCAGGCCGGGACTAGCGGGAGGGTTACAGTACTTC. Its translation: CASRPGLAGGLQYF.